Below are 6 T cell receptor beta chains sequenced from a single sample in a study of shared clonotypes between healthy human individuals. Sequenced by immunoSEQ multiplex PCR; TCRdb stores in-frame clones only, minus some. The repertoire includes hundreds of thousands of clones, 70% to 80% of them detected once, and 13% sits in the top ten. The sample consisted of PBMCs. These receptor sequences come from a woman between 40 and 55 years old in good health. Some clones in this sample may be carry-over from other donors' samples.

Worth noting for this clone: The sample contains more than one DNA sequence encoding this CDR3. The J gene is TRBJ2-7, the V gene TRBV5-1; 8 bases line up with TRBD2. Losses at the gene ends were 4 bases for V and 0 bases for J; bases not matched to a gene: 9. This CDR3 region has 16 residues. Germline loops: CDR1 SGHRS, CDR2 YFSETQ. The CDR3 DNA sequence: TGCGCCAGCAGCCCCCGGGGTAGCGGGACCTCCTACGAGCAGTACTTC. Its translation: CASSPRGSGTSYEQYF.

The CDR3 region is CASSRQGAEIEQFF. Written as DNA, the CDR3 is TGTGCCAGCTCAAGACAGGGGGCTGAGATTGAGCAGTTCTTC. V and J are TRBV18 and TRBJ2-1, with 10 nucleotides matching TRBD1. V shed 5 bases, J shed 9 bases, and the junction held 7 bases outside the gene matches. Per the germline V gene, CDR1 is KGHSH and CDR2 is LQKENI. This CDR3 has 14 residues.

V is TRBV5-5 and J is TRBJ2-4; perhaps TRBD1 as D (6 bases). CDR1 and CDR2 from the germline V gene are SGHKS and YYEKEE (reference sequence). The V end was cut by 2 bases, the J end by 9 bases, with 9 bases between. The CDR3 sequence is 12 residues long. The CDR3 sequence is CASSFRGSIQYF. In DNA form, the CDR3 reads TGTGCCAGCAGCTTCAGGGGTAGCATTCAGTACTTC.

V usage is TRBV5-1 and J usage is TRBJ2-5; D possibly matches TRBD1 or TRBD2 (5 bases each). The CDR3 consists of 16 residues. Trimming stripped 0 bases from V and 5 bases from J, with 17 bases between. The germline CDR1 and CDR2 sequences are SGHRS and YFSETQ. CDR3 bases: TGCGCCAGCAGCTTGGGTCTGACCCAGGGCGGGGAGACCCAGTACTTC. Translating gives CASSLGLTQGGETQYF.

The CDR3 protein is CASSELVGDNEQFF. The CDR3 DNA follows: TGTGCCAGCAGTGAATTAGTAGGGGACAATGAGCAGTTCTTC. The chain joins TRBV2 to TRBJ2-1; D perhaps matches TRBD1 (5 bases). CDR1 is SNHLY, CDR2 FYNNEI, per germline. V lost 2 bases and J 5 bases, leaving 10 bases between the germline ends. This CDR3 is built from 14 residues.

This chain joins TRBV18 and TRBJ2-7, with 8 bases lining up with TRBD2. J gave up 4 bases and V 6 bases, and 11 bases lay outside the gene matches. The CDR3 spans 15 residues. Germline V gene lookup returns CDR1 KGHSH and CDR2 LQKENI. The CDR3 DNA reads as TGTGCCAGCTCTCTTACTAGCGGAGCATTATACGAGCAGTACTTC. It encodes CASSLTSGALYEQYF.